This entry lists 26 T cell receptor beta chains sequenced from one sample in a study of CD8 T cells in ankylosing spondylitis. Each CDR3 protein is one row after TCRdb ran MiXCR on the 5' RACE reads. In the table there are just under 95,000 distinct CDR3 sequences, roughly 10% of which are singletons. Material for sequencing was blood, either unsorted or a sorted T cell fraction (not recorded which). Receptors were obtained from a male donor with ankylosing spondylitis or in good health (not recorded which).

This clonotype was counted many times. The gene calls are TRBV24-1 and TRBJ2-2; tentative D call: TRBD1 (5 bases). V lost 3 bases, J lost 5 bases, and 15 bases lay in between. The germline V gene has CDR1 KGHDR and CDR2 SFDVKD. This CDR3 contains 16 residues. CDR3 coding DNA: TGTGCCACCAGTGATCCAGGGTCCTCTACTACCGGGGAGCTGTTTTTT. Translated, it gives CATSDPGSSTTGELFF.

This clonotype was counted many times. CDR3 DNA sequence: TGCGCCAGCAGCTCGGTCGGGGGCACTGAAGCTTTCTTT. This gives the protein CASSSVGGTEAFF. This chain joins TRBV5-1 and TRBJ1-1, with D possibly being TRBD1 (5 bases). The germline V and J ends were trimmed by 3 bases and 4 bases, with 10 bases remaining between them. CDR1 is SGHRS and CDR2 is YFSETQ in the germline V gene. The CDR3 is made up of 13 amino acids.

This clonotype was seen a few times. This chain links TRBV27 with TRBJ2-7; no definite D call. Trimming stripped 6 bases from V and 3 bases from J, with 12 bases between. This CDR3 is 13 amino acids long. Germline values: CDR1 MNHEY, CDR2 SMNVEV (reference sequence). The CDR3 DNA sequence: TGTGCCAGCAGGGAGATAGGCAGCTACGAGCAGTACTTC. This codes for CASREIGSYEQYF.

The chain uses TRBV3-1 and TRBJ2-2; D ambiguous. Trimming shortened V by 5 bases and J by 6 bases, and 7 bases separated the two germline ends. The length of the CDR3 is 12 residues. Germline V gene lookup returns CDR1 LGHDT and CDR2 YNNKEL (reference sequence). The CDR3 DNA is TGTGCCAGCAGCTCCCGTGCCGGGGAGCTGTTTTTT. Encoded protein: CASSSRAGELFF. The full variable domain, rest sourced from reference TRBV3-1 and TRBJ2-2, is DTAVSQTPKYLVTQMGNDKSIKCEQNLGHDTMYWYKQDSKKFLKIMFSYNNKELIINETVPNRFSPKSPDKAHLNLHINSLELGDSAVYFCASSSRAGELFFGEGSRLTVL.

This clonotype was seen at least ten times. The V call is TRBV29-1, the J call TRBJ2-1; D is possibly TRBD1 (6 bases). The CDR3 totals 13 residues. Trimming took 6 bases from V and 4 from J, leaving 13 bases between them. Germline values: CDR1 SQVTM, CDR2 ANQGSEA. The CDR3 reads CSVRQEVYNEQFF. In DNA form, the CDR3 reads TGCAGCGTACGACAGGAGGTTTACAATGAGCAGTTCTTC.

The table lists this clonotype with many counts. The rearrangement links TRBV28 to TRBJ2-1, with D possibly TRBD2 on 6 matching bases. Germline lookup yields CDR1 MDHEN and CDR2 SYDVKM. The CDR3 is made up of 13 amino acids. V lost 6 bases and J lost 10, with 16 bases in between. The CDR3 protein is CASSKMGGSEQFF. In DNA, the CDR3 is TGTGCCAGCAGCAAAATGGGGGGTTCGGAGCAGTTCTTC.

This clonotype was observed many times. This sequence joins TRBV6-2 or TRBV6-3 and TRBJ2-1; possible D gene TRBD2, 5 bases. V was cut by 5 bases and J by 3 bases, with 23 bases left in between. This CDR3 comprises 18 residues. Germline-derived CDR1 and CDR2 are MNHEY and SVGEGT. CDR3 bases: TGTGCCAGCAGTCCCGCTCTGAAACTAGGAAACTTCTACAATGAGCAGTTCTTC. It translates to CASSPALKLGNFYNEQFF.

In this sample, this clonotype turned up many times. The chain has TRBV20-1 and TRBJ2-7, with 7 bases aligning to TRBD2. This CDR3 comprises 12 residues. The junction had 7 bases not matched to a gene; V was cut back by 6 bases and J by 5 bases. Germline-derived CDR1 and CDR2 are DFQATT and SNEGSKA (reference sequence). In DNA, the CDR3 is TGCAGTGCAACCTGGGGGGGGAACGAGCAGTACTTC. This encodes CSATWGGNEQYF.

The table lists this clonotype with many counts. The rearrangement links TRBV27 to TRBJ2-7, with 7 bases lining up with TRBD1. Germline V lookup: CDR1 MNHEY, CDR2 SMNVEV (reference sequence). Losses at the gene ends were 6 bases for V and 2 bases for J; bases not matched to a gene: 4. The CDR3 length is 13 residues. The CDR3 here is CASRTTGTYEQYF. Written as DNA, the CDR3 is TGTGCCAGCAGGACGACAGGGACCTACGAGCAGTACTTC.

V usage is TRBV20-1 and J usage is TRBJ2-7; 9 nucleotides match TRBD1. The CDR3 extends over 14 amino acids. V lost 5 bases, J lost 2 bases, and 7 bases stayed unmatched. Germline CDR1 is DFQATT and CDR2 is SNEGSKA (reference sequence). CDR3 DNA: TGCAGTGCTGCCGGGGGACAGGGTCCCTACGAGCAGTACTTC. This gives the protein CSAAGGQGPYEQYF.

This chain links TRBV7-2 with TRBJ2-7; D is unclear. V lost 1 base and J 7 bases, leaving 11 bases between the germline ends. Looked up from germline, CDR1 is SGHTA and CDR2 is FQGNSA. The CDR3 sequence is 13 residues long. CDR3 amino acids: CASSLGSQGEQYF. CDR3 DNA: TGTGCCAGCAGCTTAGGGTCGCAAGGGGAGCAGTACTTC. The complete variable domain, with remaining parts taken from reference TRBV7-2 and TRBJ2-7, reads GAGVSQSPSNKVTEKGKDVELRCDPISGHTALYWYRQSLGQGLEFLIYFQGNSAPDKSGLPSDRFSAERTGGSVSTLTIQRTQQEDSAVYLCASSLGSQGEQYFGPGTRLTVT.

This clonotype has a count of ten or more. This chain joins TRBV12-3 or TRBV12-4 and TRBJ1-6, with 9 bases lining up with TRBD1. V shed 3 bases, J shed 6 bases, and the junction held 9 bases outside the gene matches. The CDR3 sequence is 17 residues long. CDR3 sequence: CASSLDRGLNINSPLHF. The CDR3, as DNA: TGTGCCAGCAGTTTGGACAGGGGCCTAAACATTAATTCACCCCTCCACTTT.

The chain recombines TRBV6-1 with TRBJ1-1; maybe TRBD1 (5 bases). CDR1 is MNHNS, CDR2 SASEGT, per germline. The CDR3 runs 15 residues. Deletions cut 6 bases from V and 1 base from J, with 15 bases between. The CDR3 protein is CASSPVIGGNTEAFF. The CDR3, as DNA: TGTGCCAGCAGCCCCGTCATCGGGGGGAACACTGAAGCTTTCTTT.

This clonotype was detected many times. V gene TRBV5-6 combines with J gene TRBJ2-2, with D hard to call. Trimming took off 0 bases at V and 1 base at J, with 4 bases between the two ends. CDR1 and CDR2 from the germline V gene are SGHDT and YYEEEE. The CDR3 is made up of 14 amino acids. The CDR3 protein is CASSLGQNTGELFF. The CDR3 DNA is TGTGCCAGCAGCTTGGGCCAGAACACCGGGGAGCTGTTTTTT.

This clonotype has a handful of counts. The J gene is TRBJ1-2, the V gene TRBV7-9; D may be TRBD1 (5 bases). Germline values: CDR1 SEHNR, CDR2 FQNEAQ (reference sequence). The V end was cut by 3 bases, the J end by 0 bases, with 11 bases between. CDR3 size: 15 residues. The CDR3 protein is CASSLDRRANYGYTF. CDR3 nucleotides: TGTGCCAGCAGCTTGGACCGCAGGGCTAACTATGGCTACACCTTC. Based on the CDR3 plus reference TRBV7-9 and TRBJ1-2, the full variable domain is DTGVSQNPRHKITKRGQNVTFRCDPISEHNRLYWYRQTLGQGPEFLTYFQNEAQLEKSRLLSDRFSAERPKGSFSTLEIQRTEQGDSAMYLCASSLDRRANYGYTFGSGTRLTVV.

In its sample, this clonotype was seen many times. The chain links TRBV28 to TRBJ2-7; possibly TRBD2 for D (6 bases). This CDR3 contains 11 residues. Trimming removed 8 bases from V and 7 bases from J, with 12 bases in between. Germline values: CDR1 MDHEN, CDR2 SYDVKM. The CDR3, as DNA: TGTGCCAGCGGGGACTTCCTGGAGCAGTACTTC. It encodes CASGDFLEQYF.

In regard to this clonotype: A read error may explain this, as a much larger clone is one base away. CDR3 nucleotides: TGCTCCAGCAGCCCGCCTTTAGACAGAAGCACAGATACGCAGTATTTT. Amino acid sequence: CSSSPPLDRSTDTQYF. The gene calls are TRBV5-1 and TRBJ2-3; a possible D gene is TRBD1 (5 bases). CDR3 length: 16 amino acids. CDR1 SGHRS and CDR2 YFSETQ come from the germline V gene. Combining the CDR3 with reference TRBV5-1 and TRBJ2-3 gives the whole variable domain KAGVTQTPRYLIKTRGQQVTLSCSPISGHRSVSWYQQTPGQGLQFLFEYFSETQRNKGNFPGRFSGRQFSNSRSEMNVSTLELGDSALYLCSSSPPLDRSTDTQYFGPGTRLTVL.

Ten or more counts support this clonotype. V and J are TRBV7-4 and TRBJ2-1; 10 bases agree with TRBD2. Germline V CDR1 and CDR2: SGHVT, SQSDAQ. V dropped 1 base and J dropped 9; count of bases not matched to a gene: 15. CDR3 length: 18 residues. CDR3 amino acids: CASSLGPPTSGPGGEQFF. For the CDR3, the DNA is TGTGCCAGCAGCTTAGGGCCACCGACTAGCGGGCCGGGCGGTGAGCAGTTCTTC.

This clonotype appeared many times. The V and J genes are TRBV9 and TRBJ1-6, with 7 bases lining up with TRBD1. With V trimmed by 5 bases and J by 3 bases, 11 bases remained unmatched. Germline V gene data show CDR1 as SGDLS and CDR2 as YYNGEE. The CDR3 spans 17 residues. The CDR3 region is CASSGGGHLNYNSPLHF. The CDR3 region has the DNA TGTGCCAGCAGTGGAGGGGGCCACCTTAACTATAATTCACCCCTCCACTTT.

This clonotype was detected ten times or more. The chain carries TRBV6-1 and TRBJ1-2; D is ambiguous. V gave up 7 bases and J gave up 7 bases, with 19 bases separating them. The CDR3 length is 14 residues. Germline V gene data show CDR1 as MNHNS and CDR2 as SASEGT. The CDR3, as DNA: TGTGCCAGCACCACTTCGATCGGGTTGGGTGGCTACACCTTC. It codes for CASTTSIGLGGYTF.

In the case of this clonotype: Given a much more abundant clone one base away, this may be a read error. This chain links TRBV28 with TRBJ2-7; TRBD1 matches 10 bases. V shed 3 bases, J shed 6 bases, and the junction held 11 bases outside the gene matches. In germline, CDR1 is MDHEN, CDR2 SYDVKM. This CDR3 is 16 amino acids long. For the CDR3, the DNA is TGTGCCAGCAGTTTTGGTCGTCCGGGACAGGGGTGCGAGCAGTACTTC. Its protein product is CASSFGRPGQGCEQYF.

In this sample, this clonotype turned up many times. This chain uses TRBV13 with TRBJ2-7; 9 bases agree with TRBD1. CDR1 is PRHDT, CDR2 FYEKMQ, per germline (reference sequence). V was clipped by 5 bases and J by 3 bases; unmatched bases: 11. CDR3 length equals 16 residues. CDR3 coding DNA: TGTGCCAGCAGCGATAACGACAGGGGGGGATTCTACGAGCAGTACTTC. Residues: CASSDNDRGGFYEQYF. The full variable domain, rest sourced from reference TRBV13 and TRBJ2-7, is AAGVIQSPRHLIKEKRETATLKCYPIPRHDTVYWYQQGPGQDPQFLISFYEKMQSDKGSIPDRFSAQQFSDYHSELNMSSLELGDSALYFCASSDNDRGGFYEQYFGPGTRLTVT.

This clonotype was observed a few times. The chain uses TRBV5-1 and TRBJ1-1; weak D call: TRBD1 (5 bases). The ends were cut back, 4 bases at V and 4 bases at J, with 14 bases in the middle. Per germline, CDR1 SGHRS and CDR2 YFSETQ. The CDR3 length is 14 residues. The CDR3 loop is CASSLNGGSTEAFF. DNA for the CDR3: TGCGCCAGCAGCCTTAACGGGGGGAGCACTGAAGCTTTCTTT. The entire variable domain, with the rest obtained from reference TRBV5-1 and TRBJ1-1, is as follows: KAGVTQTPRYLIKTRGQQVTLSCSPISGHRSVSWYQQTPGQGLQFLFEYFSETQRNKGNFPGRFSGRQFSNSRSEMNVSTLELGDSALYLCASSLNGGSTEAFFGQGTRLTVV.

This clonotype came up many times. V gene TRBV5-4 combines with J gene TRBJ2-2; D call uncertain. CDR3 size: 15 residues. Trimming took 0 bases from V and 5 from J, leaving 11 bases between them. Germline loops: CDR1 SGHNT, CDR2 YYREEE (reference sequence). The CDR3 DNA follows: TGTGCCAGCAGCTTGGGAGGTTTCAAGACCGGGGAGCTGTTTTTT. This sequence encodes CASSLGGFKTGELFF.

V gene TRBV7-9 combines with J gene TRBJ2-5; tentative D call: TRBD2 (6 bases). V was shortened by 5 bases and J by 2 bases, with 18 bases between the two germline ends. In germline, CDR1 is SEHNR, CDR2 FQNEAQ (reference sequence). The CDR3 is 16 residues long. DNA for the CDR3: TGTGCCAGCAGCCCGCCTTTGGGGGGTCGGCAAGAGACCCAGTACTTC. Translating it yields CASSPPLGGRQETQYF.

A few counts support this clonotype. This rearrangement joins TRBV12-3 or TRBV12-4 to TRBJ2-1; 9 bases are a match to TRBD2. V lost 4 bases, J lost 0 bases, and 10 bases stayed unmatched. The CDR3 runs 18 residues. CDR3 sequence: CASSSTFRLADSYNEQFF. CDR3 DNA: TGTGCCAGCAGTTCAACCTTTAGACTAGCGGACTCCTACAATGAGCAGTTCTTC.